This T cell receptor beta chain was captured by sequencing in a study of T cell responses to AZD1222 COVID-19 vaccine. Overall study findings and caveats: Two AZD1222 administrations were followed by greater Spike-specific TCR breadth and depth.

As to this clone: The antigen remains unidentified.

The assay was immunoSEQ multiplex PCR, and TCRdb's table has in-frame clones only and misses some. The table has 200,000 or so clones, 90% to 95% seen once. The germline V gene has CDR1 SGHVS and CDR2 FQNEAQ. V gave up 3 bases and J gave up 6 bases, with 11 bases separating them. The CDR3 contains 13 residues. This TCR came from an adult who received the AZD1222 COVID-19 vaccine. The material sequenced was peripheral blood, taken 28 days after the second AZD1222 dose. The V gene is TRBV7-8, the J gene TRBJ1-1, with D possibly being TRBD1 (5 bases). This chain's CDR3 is CASSLGPTAEAFF. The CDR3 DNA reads TGTGCCAGCAGCTTGGGGCCGACAGCTGAAGCTTTCTTT.